This TCR beta chain was identified in a study of graft-versus-host responses after intestinal transplantation. The overall study: Tacrolimus and steroids were given for around 3 years to all recipients after anti-thymocyte globulin induction. General observations from the study: Recipient-marrow GvH clones were detected, some having first appeared in ileum or blood. Some patients had graft-donor T cell macrochimerism. In their allografts, the ratios of graft-versus-host to host-versus-graft T cell clones were high. Peak circulating GvH clone levels were associated with early post-transplant HvG declines.

The CDR3 runs 14 residues. The table came from immunoSEQ multiplex PCR; TCRdb's copy has only in-frame clones and leaves some out. The sample carries approximately 9,000 clones, 92% recorded once. Remarks on this clone: What it recognizes is unknown.

The V call is TRBV21-1, the J call TRBJ1-6. TRBV21-1 is recorded as a pseudogene. The receptor was derived from a human patient who received an intestinal transplant, so some T cells may come from the graft donor. The material was PBMCs, obtained around 31 days after intestinal transplant. CDR3 loop: CASIGSSYNSPLHF. The CDR3 region has the DNA TGTGCCAGCATAGGTAGCTCCTATAATTCACCCCTCCACTTT.